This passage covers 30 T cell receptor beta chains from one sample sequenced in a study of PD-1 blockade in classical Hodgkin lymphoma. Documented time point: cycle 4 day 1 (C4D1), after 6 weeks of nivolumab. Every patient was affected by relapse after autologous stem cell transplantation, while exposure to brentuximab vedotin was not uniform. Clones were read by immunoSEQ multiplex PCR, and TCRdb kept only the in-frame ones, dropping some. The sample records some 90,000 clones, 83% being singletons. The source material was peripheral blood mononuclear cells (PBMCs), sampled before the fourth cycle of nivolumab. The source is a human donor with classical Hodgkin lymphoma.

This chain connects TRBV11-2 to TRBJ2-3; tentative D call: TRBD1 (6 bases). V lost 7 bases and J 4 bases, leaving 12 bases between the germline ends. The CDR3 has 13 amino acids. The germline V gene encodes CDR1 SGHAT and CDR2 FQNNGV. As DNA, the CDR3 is TGTGCCAGCAATAGACAGGAGCCAGATACGCAGTATTTT. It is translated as CASNRQEPDTQYF.

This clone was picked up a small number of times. The CDR3 here is CASSPPQKRYGYTF. The CDR3 nucleotides read TGTGCCAGCTCACCACCGCAGAAGAGATATGGCTACACCTTC. The chain has TRBV18 and TRBJ1-2; D unclear. The CDR3 extends over 14 amino acids. Trimming removed 0 bases from V and 5 bases from J, with 10 bases in between. Germline values: CDR1 KGHSH, CDR2 LQKENI.

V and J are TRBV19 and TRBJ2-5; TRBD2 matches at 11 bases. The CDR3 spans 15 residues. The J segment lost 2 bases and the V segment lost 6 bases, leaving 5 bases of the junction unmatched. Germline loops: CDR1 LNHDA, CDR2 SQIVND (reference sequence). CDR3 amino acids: CASSPRLAGQETQYF. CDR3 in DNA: TGTGCCAGTAGCCCTCGACTAGCGGGACAAGAGACCCAGTACTTC.

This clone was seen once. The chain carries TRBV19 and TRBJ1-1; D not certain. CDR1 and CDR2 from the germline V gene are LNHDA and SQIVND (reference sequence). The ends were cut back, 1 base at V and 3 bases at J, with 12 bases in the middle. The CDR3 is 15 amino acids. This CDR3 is CASSIGLASYTEAFF. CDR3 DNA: TGTGCCAGTAGTATAGGTTTGGCCTCTTACACTGAAGCTTTCTTT.

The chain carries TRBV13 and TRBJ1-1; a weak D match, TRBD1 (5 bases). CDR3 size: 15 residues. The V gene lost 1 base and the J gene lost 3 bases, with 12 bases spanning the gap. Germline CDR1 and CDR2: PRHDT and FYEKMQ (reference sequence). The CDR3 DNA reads TGTGCCAGCAGCTTAGATGGGGGTAGGTACACTGAAGCTTTCTTT. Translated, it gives CASSLDGGRYTEAFF. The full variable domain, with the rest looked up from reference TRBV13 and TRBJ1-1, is AAGVIQSPRHLIKEKRETATLKCYPIPRHDTVYWYQQGPGQDPQFLISFYEKMQSDKGSIPDRFSAQQFSDYHSELNMSSLELGDSALYFCASSLDGGRYTEAFFGQGTRLTVV.

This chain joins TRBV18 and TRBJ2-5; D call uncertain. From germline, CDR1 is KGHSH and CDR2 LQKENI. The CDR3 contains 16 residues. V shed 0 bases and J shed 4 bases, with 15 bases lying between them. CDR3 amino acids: CASSPPGRVASETQYF. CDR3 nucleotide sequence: TGTGCCAGCTCACCACCGGGAAGGGTCGCGTCAGAGACCCAGTACTTC.

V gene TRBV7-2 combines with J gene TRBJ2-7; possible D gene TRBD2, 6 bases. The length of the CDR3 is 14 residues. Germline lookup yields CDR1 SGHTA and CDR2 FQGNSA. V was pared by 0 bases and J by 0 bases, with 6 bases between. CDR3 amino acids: CASSLARGSYEQYF. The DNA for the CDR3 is TGTGCCAGCAGCTTAGCGCGGGGCTCCTACGAGCAGTACTTC.

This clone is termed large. The CDR3, as DNA: TGCGCCAGCAGCCAAGACCGGGCCCATCCGGTGGGGCGGGAGCTGTTTTTT. This translates into CASSQDRAHPVGRELFF. The chain carries TRBV4-3 and TRBJ2-2; D is perhaps TRBD1 (5 bases). CDR1 is LGHNA, CDR2 YSLEER, per germline. CDR3 length: 17 amino acids. Trimming removed 0 bases from V and 9 bases from J, with 20 bases in between.

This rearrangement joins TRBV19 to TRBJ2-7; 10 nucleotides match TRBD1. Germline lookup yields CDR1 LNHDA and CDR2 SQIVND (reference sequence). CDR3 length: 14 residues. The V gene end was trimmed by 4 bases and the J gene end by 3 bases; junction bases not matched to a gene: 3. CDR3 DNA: TGTGCCAGTAGTAGACAGGGGGCGAACTACGAGCAGTACTTC. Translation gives CASSRQGANYEQYF.

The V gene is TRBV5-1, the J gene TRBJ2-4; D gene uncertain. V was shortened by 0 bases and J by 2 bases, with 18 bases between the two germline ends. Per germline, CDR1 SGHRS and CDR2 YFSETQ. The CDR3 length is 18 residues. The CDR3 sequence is CASSLAAAAYLPKNIQYF. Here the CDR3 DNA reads TGCGCCAGCAGCTTGGCCGCGGCAGCTTACCTTCCCAAAAACATTCAGTACTTC.

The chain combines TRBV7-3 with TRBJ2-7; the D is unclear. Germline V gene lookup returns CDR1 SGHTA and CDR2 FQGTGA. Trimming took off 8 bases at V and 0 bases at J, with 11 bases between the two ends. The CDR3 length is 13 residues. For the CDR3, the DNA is TGTGCCAGCGCTCCTAGTGCCTCCTACGAGCAGTACTTC. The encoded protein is CASAPSASYEQYF.

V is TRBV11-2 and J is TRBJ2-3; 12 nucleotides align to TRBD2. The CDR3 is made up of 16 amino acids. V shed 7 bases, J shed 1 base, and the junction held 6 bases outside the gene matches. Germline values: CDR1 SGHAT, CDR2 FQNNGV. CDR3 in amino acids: CASTALAGGGTDTQYF. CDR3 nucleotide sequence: TGTGCCAGCACCGCCCTAGCGGGAGGGGGCACAGATACGCAGTATTTT.

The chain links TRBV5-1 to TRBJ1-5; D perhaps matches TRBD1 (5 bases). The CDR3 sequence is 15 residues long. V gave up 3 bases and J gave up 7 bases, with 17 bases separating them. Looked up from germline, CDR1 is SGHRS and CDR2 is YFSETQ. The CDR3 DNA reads TGCGCCAGCAGCTGGGGACCCGACGGTGGGCAGCCCCAGCATTTT. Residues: CASSWGPDGGQPQHF.

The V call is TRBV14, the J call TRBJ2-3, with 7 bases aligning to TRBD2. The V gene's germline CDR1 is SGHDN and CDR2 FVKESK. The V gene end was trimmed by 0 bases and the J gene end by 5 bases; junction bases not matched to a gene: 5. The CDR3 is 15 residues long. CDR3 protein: CASSQEAGAVDTQYF. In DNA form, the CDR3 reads TGTGCCAGCAGCCAAGAGGCGGGAGCGGTAGATACGCAGTATTTT.

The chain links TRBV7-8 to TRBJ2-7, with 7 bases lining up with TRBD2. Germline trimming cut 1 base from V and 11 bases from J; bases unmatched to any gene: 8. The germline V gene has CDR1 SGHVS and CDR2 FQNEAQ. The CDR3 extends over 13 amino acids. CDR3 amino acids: CASSLEPQREKYF. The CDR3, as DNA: TGTGCCAGCAGCTTAGAGCCCCAGCGGGAAAAGTACTTC.

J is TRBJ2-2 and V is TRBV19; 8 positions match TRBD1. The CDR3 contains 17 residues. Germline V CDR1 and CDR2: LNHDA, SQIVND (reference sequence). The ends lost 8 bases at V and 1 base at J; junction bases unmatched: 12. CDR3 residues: CASRQGKKDGNTGELFF. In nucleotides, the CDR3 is TGTGCCAGTCGACAGGGGAAAAAGGATGGGAACACCGGGGAGCTGTTTTTT.

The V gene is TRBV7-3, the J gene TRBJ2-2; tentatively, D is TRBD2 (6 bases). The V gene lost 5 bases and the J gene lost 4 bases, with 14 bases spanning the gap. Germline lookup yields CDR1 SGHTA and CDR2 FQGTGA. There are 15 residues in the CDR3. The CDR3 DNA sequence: TGTGCCAGCAGCGATGGTCGGGGGAGCACCGGGGAGCTGTTTTTT. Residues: CASSDGRGSTGELFF.

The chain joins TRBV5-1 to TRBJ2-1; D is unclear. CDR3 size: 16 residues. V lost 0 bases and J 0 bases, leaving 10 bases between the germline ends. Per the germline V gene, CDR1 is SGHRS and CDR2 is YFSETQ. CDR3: CASSLDGRISYNEQFF. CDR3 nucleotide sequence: TGCGCCAGCAGCTTGGATGGCAGAATCTCCTACAATGAGCAGTTCTTC.

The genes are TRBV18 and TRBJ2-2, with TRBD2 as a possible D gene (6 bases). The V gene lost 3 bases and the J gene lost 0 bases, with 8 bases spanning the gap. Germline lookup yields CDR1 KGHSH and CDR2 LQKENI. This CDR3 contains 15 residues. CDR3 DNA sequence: TGTGCCAGCTCACCCAGCGGGCCGAACACCGGGGAGCTGTTTTTT. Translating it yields CASSPSGPNTGELFF.

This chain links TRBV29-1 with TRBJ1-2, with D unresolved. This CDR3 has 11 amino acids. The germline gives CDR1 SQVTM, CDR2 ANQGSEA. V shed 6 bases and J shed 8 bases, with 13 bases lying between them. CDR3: CSVWTAGGYTF. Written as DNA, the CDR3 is TGCAGCGTGTGGACGGCGGGGGGCTACACCTTC. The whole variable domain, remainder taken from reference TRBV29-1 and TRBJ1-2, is SAVISQKPSRDICQRGTSLTIQCQVDSQVTMMFWYRQQPGQSLTLIATANQGSEATYESGFVIDKFPISRPNLTFSTLTVSNMSPEDSSIYLCSVWTAGGYTFGSGTRLTVV.

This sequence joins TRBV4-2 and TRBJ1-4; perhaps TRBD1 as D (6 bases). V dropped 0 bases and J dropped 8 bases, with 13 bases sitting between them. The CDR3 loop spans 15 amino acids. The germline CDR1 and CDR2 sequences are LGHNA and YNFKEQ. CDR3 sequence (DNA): TGTGCCAGCAGCCAAGATCGGGGGGCGCGGGAAAAACTGTTTTTT. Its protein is CASSQDRGAREKLFF.

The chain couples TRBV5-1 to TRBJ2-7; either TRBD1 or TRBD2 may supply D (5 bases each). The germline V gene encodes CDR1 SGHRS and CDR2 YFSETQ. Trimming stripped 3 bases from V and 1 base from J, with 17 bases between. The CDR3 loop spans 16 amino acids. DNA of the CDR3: TGCGCCAGCAGCTCGCCCCTCGGGGCAGGGTCCTACGAGCAGTACTTC. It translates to CASSSPLGAGSYEQYF. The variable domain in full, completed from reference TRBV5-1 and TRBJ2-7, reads KAGVTQTPRYLIKTRGQQVTLSCSPISGHRSVSWYQQTPGQGLQFLFEYFSETQRNKGNFPGRFSGRQFSNSRSEMNVSTLELGDSALYLCASSSPLGAGSYEQYFGPGTRLTVT.

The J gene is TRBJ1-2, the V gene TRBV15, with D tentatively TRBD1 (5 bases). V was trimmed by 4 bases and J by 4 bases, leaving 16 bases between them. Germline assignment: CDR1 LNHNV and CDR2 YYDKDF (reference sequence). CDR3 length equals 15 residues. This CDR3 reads CATSTDRGLAYGYTF. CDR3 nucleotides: TGTGCCACCAGCACCGACAGAGGGCTGGCCTATGGCTACACCTTC.

The CDR3 DNA sequence: TGTGCCAGCAGTGCGACTAGCGGGAGGGGATCGTTTACATACGAGCAGTACTTC. This encodes CASSATSGRGSFTYEQYF. The chain couples TRBV27 to TRBJ2-7; TRBD2 agrees at 14 bases. Germline CDR1 reads MNHEY; CDR2 reads SMNVEV (reference sequence). With V trimmed by 5 bases and J by 4 bases, 13 bases remained unmatched. The length of the CDR3 is 18 residues.

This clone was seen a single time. In nucleotides, the CDR3 is TGTGCCAGCAGCATTCGGGGTTACGAGCAGTACTTC. It specifies CASSIRGYEQYF. The chain has TRBV21-1 and TRBJ2-7; no check of the table's D call, TRBD2, against the DNA was made. TRBV21-1 is flagged as a pseudogene. The CDR3 sequence is 12 residues long.

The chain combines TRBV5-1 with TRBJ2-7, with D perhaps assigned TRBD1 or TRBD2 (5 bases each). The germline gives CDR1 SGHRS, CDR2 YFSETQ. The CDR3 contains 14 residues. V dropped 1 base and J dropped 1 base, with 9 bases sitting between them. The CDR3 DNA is TGCGCCAGCAGCTTGTTGAGGGGTTCCTACGAGCAGTACTTC. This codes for CASSLLRGSYEQYF. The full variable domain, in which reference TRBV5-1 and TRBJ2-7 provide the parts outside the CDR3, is KAGVTQTPRYLIKTRGQQVTLSCSPISGHRSVSWYQQTPGQGLQFLFEYFSETQRNKGNFPGRFSGRQFSNSRSEMNVSTLELGDSALYLCASSLLRGSYEQYFGPGTRLTVT.

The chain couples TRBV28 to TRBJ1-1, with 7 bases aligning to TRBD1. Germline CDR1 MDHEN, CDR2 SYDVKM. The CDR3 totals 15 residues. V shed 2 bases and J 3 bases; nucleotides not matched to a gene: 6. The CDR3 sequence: CASSLLGGRYTEAFF. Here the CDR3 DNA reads TGTGCCAGCAGTTTACTAGGGGGCCGGTACACTGAAGCTTTCTTT.

The CDR3 sequence: CASSEVYIYEQYF. CDR3 sequence (DNA): TGTGCCAGCAGTGAAGTCTACATCTACGAGCAGTACTTC. The V gene is TRBV6-1, the J gene TRBJ2-7; D gene uncertain. Trimming left V 1 base short and J 3 bases short, with 7 bases between. Germline CDR1 is MNHNS and CDR2 is SASEGT. The CDR3 spans 13 residues.

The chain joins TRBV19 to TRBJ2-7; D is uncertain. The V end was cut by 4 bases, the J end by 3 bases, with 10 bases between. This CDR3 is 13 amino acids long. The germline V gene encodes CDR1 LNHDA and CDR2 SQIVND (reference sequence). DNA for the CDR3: TGTGCCAGTAGTAATTCCGGGCTCTACGAGCAGTACTTC. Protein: CASSNSGLYEQYF. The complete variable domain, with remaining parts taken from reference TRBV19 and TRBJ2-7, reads DGGITQSPKYLFRKEGQNVTLSCEQNLNHDAMYWYRQDPGQGLRLIYYSQIVNDFQKGDIAEGYSVSREKKESFPLTVTSAQKNPTAFYLCASSNSGLYEQYFGPGTRLTVT.

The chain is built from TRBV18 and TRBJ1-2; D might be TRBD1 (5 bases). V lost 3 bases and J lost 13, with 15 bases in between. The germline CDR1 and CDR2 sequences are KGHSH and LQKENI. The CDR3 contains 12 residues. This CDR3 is CASSPGQELFTF. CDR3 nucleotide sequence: TGTGCCAGCTCACCGGGGCAGGAGCTTTTCACCTTC.